Below are 28 T cell receptor beta chains sequenced from a single sample in a study of regulatory T cells in long-lasting Graves disease. The time point was: newly diagnosed GD, antithyroid drugs for less than 3 months. The authors made the TCR library using RNA they extracted from PBMCs. Building the TCR beta libraries relied on iRepertoire HTBI primers, and CDR3 regions underwent Arm-PCR. MiXCR, applied by TCRdb to the multiplex PCR reads, yields one record per CDR3 protein. The sample yields 350,000 to 400,000 distinct CDR3 sequences, about a sixth seen once. These data are also associated with another study on T cells in Graves' hyperthyroidism and ophthalmopathy.

Sequenced here: peripheral blood mononuclear cells (PBMCs), sampled at new diagnosis, from a patient treated with antithyroid drugs. These receptor sequences come from a woman between 18 and 29 years old with Graves disease.

The genes are TRBV6-1 and TRBJ2-1; TRBD2 is a possible D gene (5 bases). Trimming took 6 bases from V and 11 from J, leaving 17 bases between them. Germline lookup yields CDR1 MNHNS and CDR2 SASEGT. The CDR3 totals 13 residues. CDR3 region: CASSLDWAYQQFF. CDR3 nucleotides: TGTGCCAGCAGCTTGGACTGGGCTTATCAGCAGTTCTTC.

This clonotype showed up many times. The chain uses TRBV29-1 and TRBJ1-2; 8 nucleotides align to TRBD1. The CDR3 covers 13 residues. Losses at the gene ends were 3 bases for V and 7 bases for J; bases not matched to a gene: 7. CDR1 SQVTM and CDR2 ANQGSEA come from the germline V gene. The CDR3, as DNA: TGCAGCGTTGATAGGACAGGGACAACTGGCTACACCTTC. Translating it yields CSVDRTGTTGYTF.

This clonotype was counted ten times or more. The chain recombines TRBV5-4 with TRBJ2-5; 16 positions match TRBD2. The CDR3 is made up of 17 amino acids. Germline V CDR1 and CDR2: SGHNT, YYREEE (reference sequence). Trimming took 4 bases from V and 3 from J; bases not matched to a gene: 6. CDR3 protein: CASSPGLAGGPEETQYF. The CDR3 bases are TGTGCCAGCAGCCCGGGACTAGCGGGGGGGCCCGAAGAGACCCAGTACTTC.

The V and J genes are TRBV19 and TRBJ1-6; 8 nucleotides align to TRBD1. The CDR3 is 16 residues long. Germline CDR1 LNHDA, CDR2 SQIVND (reference sequence). V shed 1 base and J 7 bases; nucleotides not matched to a gene: 6. This CDR3 is CASSIVSRTGNSPLHF. The CDR3 DNA follows: TGTGCCAGTAGTATAGTCTCCCGGACAGGGAATTCACCCCTCCACTTT.

There are many counts of this clonotype. The V and J genes are TRBV20-1 and TRBJ1-1, with D perhaps matching TRBD1 (5 bases). V shed 3 bases and J shed 5 bases, with 10 bases lying between them. Per the germline V gene, CDR1 is DFQATT and CDR2 is SNEGSKA (reference sequence). The CDR3 is made up of 12 amino acids. Here the CDR3 DNA reads TGCAGTGCTAGGGGAGGGGAAACTGAAGCTTTCTTT. Its translation: CSARGGETEAFF.

This clonotype was observed many times. The gene calls are TRBV10-3 and TRBJ2-1, with D tentatively TRBD1 (5 bases). CDR3 size: 15 residues. Between the trimmed V and J ends, which lost 3 bases and 5 bases, there was a span of 14 bases. The V gene's germline CDR1 is ENHRY and CDR2 SYGVKD. The CDR3 is CAISDSTAYDNEQFF. The CDR3 region has the DNA TGTGCCATCAGTGACTCGACAGCATACGACAATGAGCAGTTCTTC.

This clonotype was detected many times. V is TRBV14 and J is TRBJ2-5, with TRBD2 as a possible D gene (5 bases). This CDR3 has 14 amino acids. CDR1 and CDR2 (germline): SGHDN, FVKESK. Trimming removed 3 bases from V and 4 bases from J, with 12 bases in between. The DNA of the CDR3 is TGTGCCAGCAGCCAGTACGGACTTGGAGAGACCCAGTACTTC. This translates into CASSQYGLGETQYF. Using reference TRBV14 and TRBJ2-5 for the parts outside the CDR3, the full variable domain is EAGVTQFPSHSVIEKGQTVTLRCDPISGHDNLYWYRRVMGKEIKFLLHFVKESKQDESGMPNNRFLAERTGGTYSTLKVQPAELEDSGVYFCASSQYGLGETQYFGPGTRLLVL.

This clonotype was recorded a few times. V usage is TRBV10-3 and J usage is TRBJ2-3; D perhaps matches TRBD1 (5 bases). V shed 11 bases and J shed 0 bases, with 12 bases lying between them. CDR1 is ENHRY and CDR2 is SYGVKD in the germline V gene. The CDR3 sequence is 13 residues long. CDR3 region: CAARATSTDTQYF. CDR3 bases: TGTGCCGCCAGGGCGACTAGCACAGATACGCAGTATTTT.

The V call is TRBV30, the J call TRBJ2-1; D perhaps matches TRBD2 (6 bases). The CDR3 has 14 residues. In germline, CDR1 is GTSNPN, CDR2 SVGIG (reference sequence). The V end was cut by 4 bases, the J end by 9 bases, with 19 bases between. The CDR3 region is CAWTPGLPGGEQFF. The CDR3 bases are TGTGCCTGGACCCCGGGACTGCCAGGTGGTGAGCAGTTCTTC.

The rearrangement uses TRBV24-1 and TRBJ1-5; 7 bases fit TRBD1. The germline gives CDR1 KGHDR, CDR2 SFDVKD. J was trimmed by 3 bases and V by 4 bases; bases with no gene match: 5. The CDR3 sequence is 15 residues long. DNA of the CDR3: TGTGCCACCAGTGAAAAGACAGGGCCCAATCAGCCCCAGCATTTT. It specifies CATSEKTGPNQPQHF.

This clonotype was detected ten times or more. The DNA of the CDR3 is TGTGCCAGCAGCCCCGGGACAGTTGGAGGCTACACCTTC. It codes for CASSPGTVGGYTF. The chain has TRBV5-6 and TRBJ1-2; 7 nucleotides line up with TRBD1. V shed 4 bases, J shed 8 bases, and the junction held 8 bases outside the gene matches. In germline, CDR1 is SGHDT, CDR2 YYEEEE. The CDR3 loop spans 13 amino acids.

In this sample, this clonotype turned up many times. V gene TRBV9 combines with J gene TRBJ2-1, with D maybe TRBD1 (6 bases). Germline CDR1 reads SGDLS; CDR2 reads YYNGEE. The CDR3 totals 13 residues. Deletions cut 3 bases from V and 10 bases from J, with 14 bases between. CDR3: CASSASTGSEQFF. Written as DNA, the CDR3 is TGTGCCAGCAGCGCTTCCACAGGGTCCGAGCAGTTCTTC.

This clonotype has more than one count but fewer than ten. V gene TRBV15 combines with J gene TRBJ2-3; no definite D call. The CDR3 is 13 residues long. V was trimmed by 6 bases and J by 6 bases, leaving 13 bases between them. Germline loops: CDR1 LNHNV, CDR2 YYDKDF (reference sequence). The CDR3 DNA follows: TGTGCCACCAGTCTCGGGCAAGGGGATACGCAGTATTTT. Protein product: CATSLGQGDTQYF.

The chain uses TRBV20-1 and TRBJ1-5; D gene unclear. The CDR3 spans 12 residues. CDR1 and CDR2 (germline): DFQATT, SNEGSKA (reference sequence). Trimming pared 6 bases from V and 0 bases from J, leaving 6 bases between. CDR3: CSAYDSNQPQHF. The CDR3 nucleotides are TGCAGTGCGTACGATAGCAATCAGCCCCAGCATTTT.

For this clonotype: Relative to the germline gene, one junction end is altered; a read error may explain this. The rearrangement uses TRBV20-1 and TRBJ2-1; TRBD2 is a possible D gene (5 bases). Germline-derived CDR1 and CDR2 are DFQATT and SNEGSKA (reference sequence). The CDR3 is made up of 14 amino acids. The CDR3 sequence is CSASPEGSYNDQFF. The DNA of the CDR3 is TGCAGTGCTAGTCCCGAGGGCTCCTACAATGATCAGTTCTTC.

This clonotype was found many times. This rearrangement joins TRBV5-1 to TRBJ2-7, with 8 positions matching TRBD2. In germline, CDR1 is SGHRS, CDR2 YFSETQ. The CDR3 loop spans 14 amino acids. The junction had 5 bases not matched to a gene; V was cut back by 3 bases and J by 3 bases. The CDR3 coding sequence is TGCGCCAGCAGCTCCCGGACTAGCAGCTACGAGCAGTACTTC. Its protein is CASSSRTSSYEQYF.

Notes on this clonotype: A far larger clone is off by one base, so a read error is likely. The chain couples TRBV11-3 to TRBJ2-1, with TRBD1 identical over 7 bases. This CDR3 is 15 amino acids long. Per the germline V gene, CDR1 is SGHNT and CDR2 is YENEEA. CDR3 DNA sequence: TGTGCCAGCAGCGCAGGGACAGCTGTCTACATTGAGCAGTTCTTC. This gives the protein CASSAGTAVYIEQFF.

A remark on this clonotype: A much larger clone sits a single nucleotide away, making a read error possible. The chain has TRBV7-2 and TRBJ1-1; D might be TRBD1 (6 bases). The V gene's germline CDR1 is SGHTA and CDR2 FQGNSA. The CDR3 length is 15 residues. CDR3 in DNA: TGTGCCAGCAGCTTATCGGCAGACAGGAACACTGAAGCTATCTTT. Amino acid sequence: CASSLSADRNTEAIF.

There are many counts of this clonotype. This chain links TRBV29-1 with TRBJ1-1; D is unclear. Trimming left V 6 bases short and J 2 bases short, with 10 bases between. CDR3 length: 12 residues. Germline V CDR1 and CDR2: SQVTM, ANQGSEA. This chain's CDR3 is CSVGSGNTEAFF. In DNA, the CDR3 is TGCAGCGTCGGGTCAGGAAACACTGAAGCTTTCTTT.

With regard to this clonotype: A much bigger clone sits one base away, suggesting this may be a read error. The chain joins TRBV7-9 to TRBJ2-1, with 11 bases aligning to TRBD2. The J call may be mistaken, given a closer DNA end match to TRBJ2-3. This CDR3 is built from 18 residues. From germline, CDR1 is SEHNR and CDR2 FQNEAQ (reference sequence). The CDR3 nucleotides read TGTGCCAGCAGCCCCGAGGCGTCTAGCGGGAGGTATAGAGGTACGCAGTATTTT. This gives the protein CASSPEASSGRYRGTQYF.

This clonotype was seen more than once but under ten times. The chain employs TRBV4-2 and TRBJ1-1; D perhaps matches TRBD1 (5 bases). This CDR3 has 15 residues. V lost 0 bases, J lost 4 bases, and 12 bases lay in between. CDR1 LGHNA and CDR2 YNFKEQ come from the germline V gene. The CDR3 sequence is CASSQDPPGTTEAFF. The CDR3 nucleotides are TGTGCCAGCAGCCAAGATCCGCCGGGGACCACTGAAGCTTTCTTT.

This clonotype was detected many times. The CDR3 region has the DNA TGTGCCAGCATCTTGAGTAATGAGCAGTTCTTC. It codes for CASILSNEQFF. This chain connects TRBV28 to TRBJ2-1; no reliable D call. Germline V CDR1 and CDR2: MDHEN, SYDVKM. V lost 7 bases, J lost 7 bases, and 8 bases lay in between. The CDR3 runs to 11 residues.

This clonotype appeared a few times. The chain carries TRBV19 and TRBJ1-1; 10 positions agree with TRBD1. This CDR3 comprises 15 residues. V shed 5 bases, J shed 5 bases, and the junction held 8 bases outside the gene matches. Germline CDR1 LNHDA, CDR2 SQIVND (reference sequence). The CDR3 DNA is TGTGCCAGTAGTCCCCGGACAGGGGGAGGGACTGAAGCTTTCTTT. It yields the protein CASSPRTGGGTEAFF.

There are many counts of this clonotype. The chain employs TRBV2 and TRBJ1-1; D is undetermined. This CDR3 has 15 amino acids. V was trimmed by 4 bases and J by 2 bases, leaving 14 bases between them. Looked up from germline, CDR1 is SNHLY and CDR2 is FYNNEI. The CDR3 sequence: CASSVFGSSNTEAFF. The CDR3 coding sequence is TGTGCCAGCAGTGTTTTTGGCAGCTCTAACACTGAAGCTTTCTTT.

This clonotype was counted ten times or more. The CDR3 sequence: CASSDQPGLAKFF. In DNA form, the CDR3 reads TGTGCCAGCAGTGACCAGCCGGGACTAGCTAAGTTCTTC. V usage is TRBV2 and J usage is TRBJ2-1, with 9 nucleotides matching TRBD2. The junction had 8 bases not matched to a gene; V was cut back by 3 bases and J by 14 bases. This CDR3 spans 13 amino acids. Germline-derived CDR1 and CDR2 are SNHLY and FYNNEI.

Comment on this clonotype: A much larger clone lies a single base off, so this may be a read error. The V gene is TRBV6-1, the J gene TRBJ2-3; D ambiguous. From germline, CDR1 is MNHNS and CDR2 SASEGT. V gave up 6 bases and J gave up 2 bases, with 12 bases separating them. The CDR3 sequence is 14 residues long. This chain's CDR3 is CASSLLLTTDTQYF. CDR3 bases: TGTGCCAGCAGCCTTCTCCTCACCACAGATACGCAGTATTTT.

This clonotype was detected a few times. The rearrangement links TRBV28 to TRBJ1-5; D call uncertain. The V and J ends lost 3 bases and 3 bases respectively, with 15 bases between them. CDR1 and CDR2 from the germline V gene are MDHEN and SYDVKM. This CDR3 is built from 16 residues. The CDR3, as DNA: TGTGCCAGCAGTTTCCACGGAAAGGGTGACAATCAGCCCCAGCATTTT. It translates to CASSFHGKGDNQPQHF. The variable domain in full, completed from reference TRBV28 and TRBJ1-5, reads DVKVTQSSRYLVKRTGEKVFLECVQDMDHENMFWYRQDPGLGLRLIYFSYDVKMKEKGDIPEGYSVSREKKERFSLILESASTNQTSMYLCASSFHGKGDNQPQHFGDGTRLSIL.

This clonotype was found many times. The DNA for the CDR3 is TGTGCCAGCAGCCACTGGGTAGGGGTAGCCTACAATGAGCAGTTCTTC. Translation gives CASSHWVGVAYNEQFF. The chain recombines TRBV5-5 with TRBJ2-1; D perhaps matches TRBD1 (5 bases). Germline V CDR1 and CDR2: SGHKS, YYEKEE (reference sequence). Trimming stripped 4 bases from V and 2 bases from J, with 16 bases between. The CDR3 extends over 16 amino acids.